In this sample, the clone carrying this TCR beta chain turned up a few times. Antigen: not known. These data are taken from a study of T-cell memory formation after mild COVID-19. Study context: Each donor largely had its own TCR clusters.

From germline, CDR1 is SGHVS and CDR2 FQNEAQ. V was trimmed by 1 base and J by 2 bases, leaving 8 bases between them. The CDR3 has 14 amino acids. General study findings and limits: Prior to infection, memory already included some responding clones, suggesting cross-reactive memory joined.

TCR alpha and TCR beta cDNA libraries carrying sample barcodes and UMIs came from 5'RACE with constant-segment primers. TCRdb called the 5' RACE reads again in MiXCR, with one record for every CDR3 protein. The table shows about 47,000 distinct CDR3 sequences, with more than 9% occurring only once. Sequencing used PBMCs or a T cell subset sorted from them (not recorded which). The sequence derives from an adult woman who had mild COVID-19 (a few samples of this study predate the infection). Cell type and time point are not known. The chain carries TRBV7-8 and TRBJ1-1; maybe TRBD1 (5 bases). For the CDR3, the DNA is TGTGCCAGCAGCTTAGGGGGGTTTAACACTGAAGCTTTCTTT. This sequence encodes CASSLGGFNTEAFF. The whole variable domain, remainder taken from reference TRBV7-8 and TRBJ1-1, is GAGVSQSPRYKVAKRGQDVALRCDPISGHVSLFWYQQALGQGPEFLTYFQNEAQLDKSGLPSDRFFAERPEGSVSTLKIQRTQQEDSAVYLCASSLGGFNTEAFFGQGTRLTVV.